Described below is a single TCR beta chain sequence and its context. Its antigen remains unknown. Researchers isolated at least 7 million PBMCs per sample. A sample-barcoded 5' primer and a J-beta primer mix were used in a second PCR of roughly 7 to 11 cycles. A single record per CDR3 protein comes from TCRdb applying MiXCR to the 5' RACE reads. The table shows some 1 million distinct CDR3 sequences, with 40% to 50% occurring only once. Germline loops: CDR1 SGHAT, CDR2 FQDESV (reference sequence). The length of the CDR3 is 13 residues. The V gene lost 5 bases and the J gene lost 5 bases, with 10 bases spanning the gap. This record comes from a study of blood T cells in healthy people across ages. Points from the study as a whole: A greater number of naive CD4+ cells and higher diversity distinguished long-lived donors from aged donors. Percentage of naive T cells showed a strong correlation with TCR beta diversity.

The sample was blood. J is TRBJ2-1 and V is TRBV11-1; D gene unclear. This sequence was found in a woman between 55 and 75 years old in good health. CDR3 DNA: TGTGCCAGCAGCCTAGACATACACAATGAGCAGTTCTTC. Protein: CASSLDIHNEQFF.